The present entry profiles one T cell receptor beta chain with its context. Its antigen is as yet unknown. Cells designated naive CD8 were CD45RO-negative and were positively selected for CCR7, with terminally differentiated effector memory CD45RA+ cells excluded. This specimen comes from a study of shared clonotypes between healthy human individuals. Whole-study results and caveats: There were few donors, and this limited the genetic and exposure-history diversity represented. In four donors, around 5.5% of naive CD4 clonotypes appeared in common.

Sequencing used immunoSEQ multiplex PCR; TCRdb keeps in-frame clones, though not all of them. The sample records just over 2,000,000 clones, 85% to 95% being singletons. The TCR sequence derives from a man aged 18 to 30 in good health. The sample was naive CD8+ T cells sorted from blood.

The CDR3 spells CASSQGLASYNEQFF. The CDR3 DNA is TGTGCCAGCAGTCAAGGGCTGGCCTCCTACAATGAGCAGTTCTTC. V gene TRBV2 combines with J gene TRBJ2-1; D is undetermined. Trimming took off 5 bases at V and 0 bases at J, with 11 bases between the two ends. Per germline, CDR1 SNHLY and CDR2 FYNNEI. The CDR3 is 15 amino acids.